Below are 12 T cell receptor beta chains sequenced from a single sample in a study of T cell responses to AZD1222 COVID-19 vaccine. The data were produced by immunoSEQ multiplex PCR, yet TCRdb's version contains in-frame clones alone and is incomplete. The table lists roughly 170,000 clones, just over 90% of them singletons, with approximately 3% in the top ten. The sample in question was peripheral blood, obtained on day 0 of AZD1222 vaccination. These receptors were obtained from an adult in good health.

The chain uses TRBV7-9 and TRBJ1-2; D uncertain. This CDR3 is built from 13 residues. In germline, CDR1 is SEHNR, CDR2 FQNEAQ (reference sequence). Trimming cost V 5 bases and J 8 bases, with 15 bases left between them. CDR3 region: CASSPLWDVGYTF. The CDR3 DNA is TGTGCCAGCAGCCCTCTTTGGGATGTGGGCTACACCTTC.

The CDR3 region is CATSWIANTGELFF. The CDR3 DNA reads TGTGCCACCAGTTGGATCGCGAACACCGGGGAGCTGTTTTTT. The rearrangement uses TRBV24-1 and TRBJ2-2; unclear D gene. Trimming took off 6 bases at V and 0 bases at J, with 7 bases between the two ends. CDR3 size: 14 residues. Germline-derived CDR1 and CDR2 are KGHDR and SFDVKD.

The CDR3 nucleotides read TGTGCCAGCAGCCAAGTAGGCATGAATGAAAAACTGTTTTTT. Encoded protein: CASSQVGMNEKLFF. This sequence joins TRBV4-2 and TRBJ1-4; D remains ambiguous. Germline V lookup: CDR1 LGHNA, CDR2 YNFKEQ. This CDR3 is 14 amino acids long. V lost 1 base and J 5 bases, leaving 8 bases between the germline ends.

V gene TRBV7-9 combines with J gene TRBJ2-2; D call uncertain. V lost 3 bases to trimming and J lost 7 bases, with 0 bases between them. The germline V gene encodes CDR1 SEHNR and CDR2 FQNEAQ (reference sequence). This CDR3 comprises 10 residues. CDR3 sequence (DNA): TGTGCCAGCAGCTTCGGGGAGCTGTTTTTT. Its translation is CASSFGELFF.

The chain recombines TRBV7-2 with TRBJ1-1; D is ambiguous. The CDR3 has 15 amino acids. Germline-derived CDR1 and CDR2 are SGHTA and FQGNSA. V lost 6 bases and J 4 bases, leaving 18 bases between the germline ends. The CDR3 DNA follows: TGTGCCAGCAGTCGACCCCCGGGTGAGGGCACTGAAGCTTTCTTT. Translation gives CASSRPPGEGTEAFF. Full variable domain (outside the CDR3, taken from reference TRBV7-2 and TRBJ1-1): GAGVSQSPSNKVTEKGKDVELRCDPISGHTALYWYRQSLGQGLEFLIYFQGNSAPDKSGLPSDRFSAERTGGSVSTLTIQRTQQEDSAVYLCASSRPPGEGTEAFFGQGTRLTVV.

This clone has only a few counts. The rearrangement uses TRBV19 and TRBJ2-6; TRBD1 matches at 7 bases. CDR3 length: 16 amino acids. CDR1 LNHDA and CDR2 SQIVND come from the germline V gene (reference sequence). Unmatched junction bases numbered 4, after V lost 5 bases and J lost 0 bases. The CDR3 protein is CASSPTGTSGANVLTF. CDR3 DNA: TGTGCCAGTAGTCCGACAGGGACCTCTGGGGCCAACGTCCTGACTTTC.

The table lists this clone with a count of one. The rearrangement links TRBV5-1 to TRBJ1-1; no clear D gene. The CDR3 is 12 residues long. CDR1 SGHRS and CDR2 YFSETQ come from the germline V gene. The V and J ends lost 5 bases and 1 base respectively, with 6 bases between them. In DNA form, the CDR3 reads TGCGCCAGCAGATGGGGGAACACTGAAGCTTTCTTT. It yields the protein CASRWGNTEAFF.

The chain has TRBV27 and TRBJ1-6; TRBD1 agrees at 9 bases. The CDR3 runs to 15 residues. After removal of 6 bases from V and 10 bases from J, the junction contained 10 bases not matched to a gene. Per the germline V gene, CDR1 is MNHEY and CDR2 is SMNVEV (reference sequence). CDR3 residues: CASRLRGQGNSPLHF. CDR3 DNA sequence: TGTGCCAGCAGACTCCGAGGACAGGGGAACTCACCCCTCCACTTT.

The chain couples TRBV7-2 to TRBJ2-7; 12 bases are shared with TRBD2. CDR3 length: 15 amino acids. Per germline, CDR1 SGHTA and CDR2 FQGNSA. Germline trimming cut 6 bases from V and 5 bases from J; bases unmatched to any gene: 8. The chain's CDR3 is CASSMLAGGLNEQYF. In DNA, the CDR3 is TGTGCCAGCAGTATGCTAGCGGGGGGGCTCAACGAGCAGTACTTC.

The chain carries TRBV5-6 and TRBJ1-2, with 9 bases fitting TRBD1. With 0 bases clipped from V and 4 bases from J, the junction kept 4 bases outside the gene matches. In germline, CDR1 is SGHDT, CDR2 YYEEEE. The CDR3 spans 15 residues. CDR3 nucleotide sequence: TGTGCCAGCAGCTTGGGGGGACAGGGTGGCTATGGCTACACCTTC. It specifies CASSLGGQGGYGYTF.

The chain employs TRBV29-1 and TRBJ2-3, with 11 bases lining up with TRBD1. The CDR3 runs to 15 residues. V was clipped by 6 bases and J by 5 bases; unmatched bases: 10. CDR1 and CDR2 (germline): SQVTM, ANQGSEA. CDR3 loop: CSVERTGGRGDTQYF. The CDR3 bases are TGCAGCGTCGAAAGGACAGGGGGCCGCGGAGATACGCAGTATTTT.

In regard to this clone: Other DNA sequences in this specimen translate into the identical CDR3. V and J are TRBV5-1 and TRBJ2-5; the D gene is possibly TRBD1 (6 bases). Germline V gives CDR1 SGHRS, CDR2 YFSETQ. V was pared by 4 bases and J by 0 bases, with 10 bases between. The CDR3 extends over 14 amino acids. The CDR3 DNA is TGCGCCAGCAGCCCCGGGACACACCAAGAGACCCAGTACTTC. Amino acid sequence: CASSPGTHQETQYF. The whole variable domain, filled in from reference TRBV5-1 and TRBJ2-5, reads KAGVTQTPRYLIKTRGQQVTLSCSPISGHRSVSWYQQTPGQGLQFLFEYFSETQRNKGNFPGRFSGRQFSNSRSEMNVSTLELGDSALYLCASSPGTHQETQYFGPGTRLLVL.